This T cell receptor beta chain was observed in a study of blood T cells in healthy people across ages. The extraction recovered at least 5.5 micrograms of total RNA per sample. Study findings and constraints: The recorded TCR beta diversity per million T cells decreased in a roughly linear manner with age.

Alongside a J-beta primer mix, a sample-barcoded 5' primer served in a second PCR lasting roughly 7 to 11 cycles. A template-switch adaptor that had 12 random nucleotides put a tag on each cDNA molecule. TCRdb re-called the 5' RACE reads through MiXCR, storing one row per CDR3 protein. Of about 940,000 distinct CDR3 sequences listed, 45% to 50% are singletons. This clonotype came up a few times. Its antigen is not identified. With 3 bases removed from V and 1 base from J, the gap between germline ends came to 10 bases. CDR3 size: 13 residues. Germline V gives CDR1 SQVTM, CDR2 ANQGSEA. Specimen: blood. This clonotype was sampled from a man younger than 40 in good health. This rearrangement joins TRBV29-1 to TRBJ2-7; TRBD1 or TRBD2 may be the D gene (6 bases each). In DNA form, the CDR3 reads TGCAGCGTTGAGGGGGGCAGGTCCTACGAGCAGTACTTC. Its translation is CSVEGGRSYEQYF.